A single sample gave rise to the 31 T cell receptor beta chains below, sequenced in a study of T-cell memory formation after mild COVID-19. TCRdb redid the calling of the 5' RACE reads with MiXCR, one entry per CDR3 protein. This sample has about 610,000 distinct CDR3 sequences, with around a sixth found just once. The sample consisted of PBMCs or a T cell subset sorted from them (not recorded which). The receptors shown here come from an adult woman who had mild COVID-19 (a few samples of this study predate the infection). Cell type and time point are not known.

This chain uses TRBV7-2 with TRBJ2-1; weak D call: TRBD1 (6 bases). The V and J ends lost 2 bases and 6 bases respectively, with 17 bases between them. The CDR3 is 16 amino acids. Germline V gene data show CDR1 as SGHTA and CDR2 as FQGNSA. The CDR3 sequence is CASSLQATGSRNEQFF. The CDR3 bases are TGTGCCAGCAGCTTACAAGCGACAGGTTCGCGCAATGAGCAGTTCTTC.

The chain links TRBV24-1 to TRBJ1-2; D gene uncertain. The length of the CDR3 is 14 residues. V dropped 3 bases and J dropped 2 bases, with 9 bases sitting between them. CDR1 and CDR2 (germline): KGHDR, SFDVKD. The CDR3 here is CATSDVEGNYGYTF. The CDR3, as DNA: TGTGCCACCAGTGATGTCGAAGGGAACTATGGCTACACCTTC.

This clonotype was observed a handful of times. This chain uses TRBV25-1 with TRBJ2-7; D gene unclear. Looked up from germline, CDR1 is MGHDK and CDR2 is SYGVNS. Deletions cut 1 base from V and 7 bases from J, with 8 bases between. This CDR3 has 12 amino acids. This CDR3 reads CASSESTREQYF. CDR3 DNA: TGTGCCAGCAGTGAATCAACGCGAGAGCAGTACTTC.

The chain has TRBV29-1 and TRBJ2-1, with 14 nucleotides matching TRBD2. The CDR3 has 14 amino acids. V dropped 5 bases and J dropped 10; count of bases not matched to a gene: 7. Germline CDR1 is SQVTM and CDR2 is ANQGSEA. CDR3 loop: CSVLAGLAGVEQFF. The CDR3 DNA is TGCAGCGTTCTAGCGGGACTAGCGGGAGTAGAGCAGTTCTTC.

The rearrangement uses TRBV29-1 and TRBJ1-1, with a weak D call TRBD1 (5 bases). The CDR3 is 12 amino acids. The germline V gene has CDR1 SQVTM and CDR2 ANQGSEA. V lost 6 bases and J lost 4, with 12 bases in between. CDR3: CSVVDSRTEAFF. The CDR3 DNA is TGCAGCGTAGTAGACAGCCGCACTGAAGCTTTCTTT.

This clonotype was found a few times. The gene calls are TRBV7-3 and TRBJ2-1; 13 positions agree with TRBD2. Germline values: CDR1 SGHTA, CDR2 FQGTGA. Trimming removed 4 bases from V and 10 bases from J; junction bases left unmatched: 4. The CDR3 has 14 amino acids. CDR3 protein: CASSSGTSGAEQFF. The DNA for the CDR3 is TGTGCCAGCAGCTCGGGGACTAGCGGGGCCGAGCAGTTCTTC.

The DNA of the CDR3 is TGTGCCAGCAGTCCCACGGGACTAGCGGTTCAAGAGACCCAGTACTTC. It encodes CASSPTGLAVQETQYF. The chain is built from TRBV6-2 or TRBV6-3 and TRBJ2-5, with 11 bases fitting TRBD2. J was trimmed by 2 bases and V by 5 bases; bases with no gene match: 7. Germline V gene data show CDR1 as MNHEY and CDR2 as SVGEGT. CDR3 size: 16 residues.

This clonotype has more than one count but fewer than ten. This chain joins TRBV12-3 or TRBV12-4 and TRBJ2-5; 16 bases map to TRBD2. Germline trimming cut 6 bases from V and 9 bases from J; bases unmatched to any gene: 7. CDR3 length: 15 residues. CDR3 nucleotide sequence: TGTGCCAGCAGGAGAGAGGGACTAGCGGGGGGGGCCCAGTACTTC. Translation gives CASRREGLAGGAQYF.

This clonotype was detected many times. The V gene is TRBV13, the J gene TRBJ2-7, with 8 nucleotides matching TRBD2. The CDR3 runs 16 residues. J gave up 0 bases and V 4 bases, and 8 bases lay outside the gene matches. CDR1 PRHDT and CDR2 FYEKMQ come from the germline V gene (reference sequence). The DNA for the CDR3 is TGTGCCAGCAGCTCAGGCCCGGGGACTAGCTCCTACGAGCAGTACTTC. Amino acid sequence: CASSSGPGTSSYEQYF.

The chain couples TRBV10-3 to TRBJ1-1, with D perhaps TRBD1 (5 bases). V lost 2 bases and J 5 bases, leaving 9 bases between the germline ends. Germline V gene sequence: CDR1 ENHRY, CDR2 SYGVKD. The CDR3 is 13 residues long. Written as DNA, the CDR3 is TGTGCCATCAGTGAGGGGGGGGGAACTGAAGCTTTCTTT. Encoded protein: CAISEGGGTEAFF.

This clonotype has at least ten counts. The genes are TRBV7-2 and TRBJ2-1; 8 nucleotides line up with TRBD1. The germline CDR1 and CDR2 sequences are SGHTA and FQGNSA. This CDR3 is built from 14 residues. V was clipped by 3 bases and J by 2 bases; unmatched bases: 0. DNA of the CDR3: TGTGCCAGCAGCTTGGACAGGGCCTACAATGAGCAGTTCTTC. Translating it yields CASSLDRAYNEQFF.

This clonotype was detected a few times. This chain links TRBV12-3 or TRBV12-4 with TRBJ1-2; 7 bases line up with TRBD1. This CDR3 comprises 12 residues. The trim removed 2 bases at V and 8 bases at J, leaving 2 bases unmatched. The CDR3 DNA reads TGTGCCAGCAGTTTATCGACAGGGGGCTACACCTTC. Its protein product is CASSLSTGGYTF.

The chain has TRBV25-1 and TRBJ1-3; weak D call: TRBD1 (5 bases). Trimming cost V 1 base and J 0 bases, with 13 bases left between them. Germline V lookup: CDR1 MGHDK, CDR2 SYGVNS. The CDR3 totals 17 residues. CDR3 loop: CASSELEGPISGNTIYF. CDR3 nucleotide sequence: TGTGCCAGCAGTGAATTGGAGGGACCGATCTCTGGAAACACCATATATTTT.

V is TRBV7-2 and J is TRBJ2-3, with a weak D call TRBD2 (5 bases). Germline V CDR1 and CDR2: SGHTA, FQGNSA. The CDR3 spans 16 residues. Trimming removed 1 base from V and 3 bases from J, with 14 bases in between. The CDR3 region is CASSLVTGSGTDTQYF. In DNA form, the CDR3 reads TGTGCCAGCAGCTTAGTGACGGGGAGTGGGACAGATACGCAGTATTTT.

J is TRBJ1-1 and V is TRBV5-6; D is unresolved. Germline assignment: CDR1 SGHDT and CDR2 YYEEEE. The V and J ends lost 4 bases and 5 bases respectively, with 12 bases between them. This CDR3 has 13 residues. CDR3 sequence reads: CASSALFETEAFF. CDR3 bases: TGTGCCAGCAGCGCCCTTTTTGAGACTGAAGCTTTCTTT.

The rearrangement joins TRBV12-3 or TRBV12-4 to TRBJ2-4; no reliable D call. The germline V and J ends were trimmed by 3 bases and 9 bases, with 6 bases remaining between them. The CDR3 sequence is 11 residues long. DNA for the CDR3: TGTGCCAGCAGTTTTCTAGGCATTCAGTACTTC. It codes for CASSFLGIQYF.

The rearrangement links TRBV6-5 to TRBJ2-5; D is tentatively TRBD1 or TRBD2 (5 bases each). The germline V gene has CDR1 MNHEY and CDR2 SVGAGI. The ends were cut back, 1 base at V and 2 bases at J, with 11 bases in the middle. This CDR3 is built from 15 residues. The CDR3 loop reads CASSYWGIRQETQYF. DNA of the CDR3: TGTGCCAGCAGTTACTGGGGGATTCGACAAGAGACCCAGTACTTC.

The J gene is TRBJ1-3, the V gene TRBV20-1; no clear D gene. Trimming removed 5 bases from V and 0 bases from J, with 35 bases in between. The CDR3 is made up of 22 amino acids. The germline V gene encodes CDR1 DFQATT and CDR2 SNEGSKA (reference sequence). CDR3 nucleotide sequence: TGCAGTGCTGACACTGGTCAGCGACTCAAACCCCCGCGAAAAAGCTCTGGAAACACCATATATTTT. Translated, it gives CSADTGQRLKPPRKSSGNTIYF.

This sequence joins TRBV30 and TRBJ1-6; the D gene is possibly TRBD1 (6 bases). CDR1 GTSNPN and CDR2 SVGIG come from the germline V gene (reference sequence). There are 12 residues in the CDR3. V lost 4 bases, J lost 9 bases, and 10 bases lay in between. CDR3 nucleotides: TGTGCCTGGACAGGGGCACGTTCACCCCTCCACTTT. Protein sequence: CAWTGARSPLHF.

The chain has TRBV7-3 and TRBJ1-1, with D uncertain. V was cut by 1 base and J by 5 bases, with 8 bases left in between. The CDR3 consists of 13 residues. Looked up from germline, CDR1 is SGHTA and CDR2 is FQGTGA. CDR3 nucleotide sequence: TGTGCCAGCAGCTTAAATACGCGGACTGAAGCTTTCTTT. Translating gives CASSLNTRTEAFF.

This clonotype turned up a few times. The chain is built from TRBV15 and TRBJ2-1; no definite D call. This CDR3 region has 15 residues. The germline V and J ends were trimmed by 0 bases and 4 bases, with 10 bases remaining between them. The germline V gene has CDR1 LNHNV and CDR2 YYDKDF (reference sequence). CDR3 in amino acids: CATSRDLSGYNEQFF. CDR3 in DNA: TGTGCCACCAGCAGAGATCTATCAGGTTACAATGAGCAGTTCTTC.

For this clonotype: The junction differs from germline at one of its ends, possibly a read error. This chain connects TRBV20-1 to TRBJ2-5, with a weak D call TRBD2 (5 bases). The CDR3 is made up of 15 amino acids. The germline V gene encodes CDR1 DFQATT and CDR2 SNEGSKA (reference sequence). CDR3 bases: TGCAGTGCCAGAGTGGCCAGCGGAATTCAAGAGACCCAGTACTTC. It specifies CSARVASGIQETQYF.

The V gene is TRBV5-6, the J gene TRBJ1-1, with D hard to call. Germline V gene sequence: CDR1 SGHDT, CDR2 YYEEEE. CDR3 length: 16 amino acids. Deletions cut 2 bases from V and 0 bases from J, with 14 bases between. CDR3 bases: TGTGCCAGCAGCTTCAAGGGCCCTTTGATGAACACTGAAGCTTTCTTT. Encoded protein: CASSFKGPLMNTEAFF. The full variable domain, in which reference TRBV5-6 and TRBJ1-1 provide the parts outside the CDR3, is DAGVTQSPTHLIKTRGQQVTLRCSPKSGHDTVSWYQQALGQGPQFIFQYYEEEERQRGNFPDRFSGHQFPNYSSELNVNALLLGDSALYLCASSFKGPLMNTEAFFGQGTRLTVV.

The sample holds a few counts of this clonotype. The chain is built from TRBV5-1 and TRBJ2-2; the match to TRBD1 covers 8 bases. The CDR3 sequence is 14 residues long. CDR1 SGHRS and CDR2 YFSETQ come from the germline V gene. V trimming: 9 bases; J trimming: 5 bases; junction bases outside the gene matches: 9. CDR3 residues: CATTTGDRTGELFF. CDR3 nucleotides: TGCGCCACAACGACAGGGGATCGGACCGGGGAGCTGTTTTTT.

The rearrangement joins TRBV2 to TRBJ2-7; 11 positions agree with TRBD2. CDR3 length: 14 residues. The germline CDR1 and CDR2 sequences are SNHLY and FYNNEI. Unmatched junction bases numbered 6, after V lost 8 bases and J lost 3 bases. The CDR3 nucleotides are TGTGCCAGCGGGACTAGCGGAGGGGACTACGAGCAGTACTTC. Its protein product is CASGTSGGDYEQYF.

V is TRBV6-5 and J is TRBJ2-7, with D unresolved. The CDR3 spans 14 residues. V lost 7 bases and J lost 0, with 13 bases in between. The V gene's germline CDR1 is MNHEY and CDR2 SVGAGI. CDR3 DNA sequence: TGTGCCAGCAAAAAGGGTTTAAGCTCCTACGAGCAGTACTTC. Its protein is CASKKGLSSYEQYF.

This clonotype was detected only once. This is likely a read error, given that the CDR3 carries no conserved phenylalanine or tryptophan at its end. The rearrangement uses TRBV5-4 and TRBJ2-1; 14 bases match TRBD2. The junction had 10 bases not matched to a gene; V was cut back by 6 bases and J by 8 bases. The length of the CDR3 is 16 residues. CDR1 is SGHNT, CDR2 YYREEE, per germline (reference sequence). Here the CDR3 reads CASTTKGLAGADEQFL. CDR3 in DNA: TGTGCCAGCACAACCAAGGGACTAGCGGGGGCGGATGAGCAGTTCTTA.

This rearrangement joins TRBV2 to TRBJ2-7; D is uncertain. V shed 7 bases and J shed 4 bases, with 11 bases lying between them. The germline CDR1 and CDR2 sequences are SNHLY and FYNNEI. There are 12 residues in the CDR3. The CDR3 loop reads CASNRPVYEQYF. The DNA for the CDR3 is TGTGCCAGCAACCGACCCGTTTACGAGCAGTACTTC.

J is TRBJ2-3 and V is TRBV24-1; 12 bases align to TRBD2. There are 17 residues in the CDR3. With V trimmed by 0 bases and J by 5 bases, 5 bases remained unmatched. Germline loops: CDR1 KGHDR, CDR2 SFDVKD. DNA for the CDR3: TGTGCCACCAGTGATTTGCGGACTAGCGGGGTGGTAGATACGCAGTATTTT. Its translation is CATSDLRTSGVVDTQYF.

CDR3 protein: CASSLSMGYNEQFF. In DNA, the CDR3 is TGTGCCAGCAGCTTATCCATGGGCTACAATGAGCAGTTCTTC. The gene calls are TRBV7-9 and TRBJ2-1; unclear D gene. Looked up from germline, CDR1 is SEHNR and CDR2 is FQNEAQ (reference sequence). CDR3 size: 14 residues. V gave up 2 bases and J gave up 3 bases, with 8 bases separating them.

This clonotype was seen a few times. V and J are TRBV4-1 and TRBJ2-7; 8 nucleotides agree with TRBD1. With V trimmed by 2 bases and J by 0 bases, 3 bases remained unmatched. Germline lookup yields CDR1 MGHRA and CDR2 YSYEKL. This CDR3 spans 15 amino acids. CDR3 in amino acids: CASSQRQGTSYEQYF. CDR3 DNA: TGCGCCAGCAGCCAAAGACAGGGGACCTCCTACGAGCAGTACTTC.